Here is one TCR beta chain with its context. The entry originates in a study of blood T cell repertoires in COVID-19. Germline CDR1 and CDR2: ENHRY and SYGVKD. Between the trimmed V and J ends, which lost 4 bases and 2 bases, there was a span of 9 bases. This CDR3 has 13 residues. Authors' methods: Reference gene primer amplification gave nucleated cell count estimates. TCRdb's table, derived via immunoSEQ multiplex PCR, lists solely in-frame clones and lacks some. That table supplies the V and J calls and clone size; D and trimming were determined from the DNA. This repertoire shows more than 100,000 clones, about 80% found once; its top ten account for 12%.

The TCR was taken from a human donor in a cohort sampled during active COVID-19. The sample taken for sequencing was peripheral blood. V and J are TRBV10-3 and TRBJ2-7; a weak D match, TRBD1 (5 bases). The CDR3 is CAISAGHAYEQYF. CDR3 sequence (DNA): TGTGCCATCAGTGCCGGACACGCCTACGAGCAGTACTTC.